This TCR beta chain was recorded in a study of chemoradiotherapy in HPV16-positive cancers. On the study more broadly: Candidate HPV-specific clones and shared TCR motifs came from a couple of HPV16-positive patients. Study results and caveats: HPV-responsive T-cell expansion during chemoradiotherapy was linked to improved recurrence-free survival in HPV16-positive patients. During treatment, candidate HPV-specific clones and E7-related motifs expanded in tumor.

CDR3 size: 15 residues. Germline V gives CDR1 KGHSY, CDR2 FQNENV. The V end was cut by 3 bases, the J end by 2 bases, with 10 bases between. Turning to this clone: Its target is not known.

Here immunoSEQ multiplex PCR was the method, and the copy in TCRdb shows in-frame clones only, minus some. This sample carries around 870 clones, around nine tenths of them seen once, and the ten largest clones take 8.6%. Repertoires were sampled repeatedly during chemoradiotherapy. The TCR was taken from a human donor with HPV-associated anogenital cancer. Here the sequenced sample was tumor tissue, taken from a patient who underwent chemoradiotherapy. The chain has TRBV16 and TRBJ2-2; D not resolved. The CDR3 spells CASSHVPENTGELFF. The CDR3 coding sequence is TGTGCCAGCAGCCACGTCCCGGAAAACACCGGGGAGCTGTTTTTT.